What follows is one TCR beta chain and its context. The antigen is not known. The PCR had 60 Vbeta and 13 Jbeta primers. Sequencing used immunoSEQ multiplex PCR; TCRdb keeps in-frame clones, though not all of them. The sample carries about 150,000 clones, around 83% recorded once. The CDR3 contains 15 residues. V trimming: 7 bases; J trimming: 4 bases; junction bases outside the gene matches: 9. Germline V gives CDR1 MDHEN, CDR2 SYDVKM. This sample is drawn from a study of cytomegalovirus exposure and HLA in healthy donors. General study findings and limits: In a later analysis, an Asian-associated ancestry cluster reportedly showed fewer N-insertions than the approximately 700-donor mean.

This clonotype originated in a woman under 30 in good health and CMV-seronegative. The V gene is TRBV28, the J gene TRBJ1-5; 8 bases are a match to TRBD1. The sequenced material came from PBMCs. This CDR3 is CASTPGTGTNQPQHF. DNA of the CDR3: TGTGCCAGCACCCCCGGGACAGGTACGAATCAGCCCCAGCATTTT.